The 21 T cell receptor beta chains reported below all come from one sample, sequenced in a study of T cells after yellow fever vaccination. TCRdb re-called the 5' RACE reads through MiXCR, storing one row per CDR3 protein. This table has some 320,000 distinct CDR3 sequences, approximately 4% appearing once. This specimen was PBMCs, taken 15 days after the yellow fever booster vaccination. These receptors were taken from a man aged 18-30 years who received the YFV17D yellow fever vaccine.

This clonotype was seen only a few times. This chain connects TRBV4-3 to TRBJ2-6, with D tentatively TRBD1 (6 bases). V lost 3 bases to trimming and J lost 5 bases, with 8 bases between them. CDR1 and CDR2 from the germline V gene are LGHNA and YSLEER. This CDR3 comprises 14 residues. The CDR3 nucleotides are TGCGCCAGCAGCCAGGGGGCCAGGGCCAACGTCCTGACTTTC. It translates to CASSQGARANVLTF.

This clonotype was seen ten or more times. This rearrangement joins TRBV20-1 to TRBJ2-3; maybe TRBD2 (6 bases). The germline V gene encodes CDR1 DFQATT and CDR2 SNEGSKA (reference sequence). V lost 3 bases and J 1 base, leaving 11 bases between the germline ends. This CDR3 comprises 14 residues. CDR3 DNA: TGCAGTGCTAGTCCGCCTAGCGGCACAGATACGCAGTATTTT. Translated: CSASPPSGTDTQYF.

The DNA for the CDR3 is TGCGCCAGCAGCCTCGGACTAGCGGGGGCCGAGCAGTTCTTC. Protein: CASSLGLAGAEQFF. The chain uses TRBV5-1 and TRBJ2-1, with 13 bases that match TRBD2. Germline V gene data show CDR1 as SGHRS and CDR2 as YFSETQ. This CDR3 is built from 14 residues. V gave up 4 bases and J gave up 10 bases; unmatched junction bases: 5. Full variable domain (outside the CDR3, taken from reference TRBV5-1 and TRBJ2-1): KAGVTQTPRYLIKTRGQQVTLSCSPISGHRSVSWYQQTPGQGLQFLFEYFSETQRNKGNFPGRFSGRQFSNSRSEMNVSTLELGDSALYLCASSLGLAGAEQFFGPGTRLTVL.

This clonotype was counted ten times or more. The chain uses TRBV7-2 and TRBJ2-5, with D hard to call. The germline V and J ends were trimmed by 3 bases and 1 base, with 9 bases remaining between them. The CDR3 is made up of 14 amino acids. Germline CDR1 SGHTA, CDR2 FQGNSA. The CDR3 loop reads CASSFHGAQETQYF. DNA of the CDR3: TGTGCCAGCAGCTTTCATGGTGCCCAAGAGACCCAGTACTTC.

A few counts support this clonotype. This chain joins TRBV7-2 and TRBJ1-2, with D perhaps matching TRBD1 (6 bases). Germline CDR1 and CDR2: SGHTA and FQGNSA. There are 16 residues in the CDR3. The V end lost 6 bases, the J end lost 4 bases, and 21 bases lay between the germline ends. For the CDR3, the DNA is TGTGCCAGCAGACCGGGGGGGGCGGGGGCCCGCTATGGCTACACCTTC. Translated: CASRPGGAGARYGYTF.

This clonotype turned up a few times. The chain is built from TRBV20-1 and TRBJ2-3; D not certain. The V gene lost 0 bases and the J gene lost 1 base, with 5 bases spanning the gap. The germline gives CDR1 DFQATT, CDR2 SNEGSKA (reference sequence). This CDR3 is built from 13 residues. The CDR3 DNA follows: TGCAGTGCTAGAGACGGACGCACAGATACGCAGTATTTT. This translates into CSARDGRTDTQYF.

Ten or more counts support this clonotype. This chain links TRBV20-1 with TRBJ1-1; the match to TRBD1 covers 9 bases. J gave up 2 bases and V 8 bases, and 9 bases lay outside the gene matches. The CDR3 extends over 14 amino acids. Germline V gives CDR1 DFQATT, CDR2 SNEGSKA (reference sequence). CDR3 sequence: CSPNSGQGNTEAFF. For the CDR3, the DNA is TGCAGTCCTAATTCGGGACAGGGCAACACTGAAGCTTTCTTT.

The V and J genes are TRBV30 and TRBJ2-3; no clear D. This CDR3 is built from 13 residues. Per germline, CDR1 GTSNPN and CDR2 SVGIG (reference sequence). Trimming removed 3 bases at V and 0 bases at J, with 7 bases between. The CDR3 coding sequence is TGTGCCTGGAGCATGGCTAGCACAGATACGCAGTATTTT. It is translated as CAWSMASTDTQYF.

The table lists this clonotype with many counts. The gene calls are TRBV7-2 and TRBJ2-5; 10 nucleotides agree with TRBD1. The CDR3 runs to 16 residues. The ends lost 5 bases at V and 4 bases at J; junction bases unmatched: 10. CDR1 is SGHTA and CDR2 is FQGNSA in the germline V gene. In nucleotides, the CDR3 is TGTGCCAGCAGCACCGCGCACGGGACAGGGGTAGAGACCCAGTACTTC. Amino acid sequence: CASSTAHGTGVETQYF.

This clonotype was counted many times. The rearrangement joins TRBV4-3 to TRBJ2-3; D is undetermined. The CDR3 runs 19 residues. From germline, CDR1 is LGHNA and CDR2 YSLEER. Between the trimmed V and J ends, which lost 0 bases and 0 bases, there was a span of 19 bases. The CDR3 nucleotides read TGCGCCAGCAGCCAAGATCTAGTCCAGGCAGTCTCTAGCACAGATACGCAGTATTTT. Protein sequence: CASSQDLVQAVSSTDTQYF.

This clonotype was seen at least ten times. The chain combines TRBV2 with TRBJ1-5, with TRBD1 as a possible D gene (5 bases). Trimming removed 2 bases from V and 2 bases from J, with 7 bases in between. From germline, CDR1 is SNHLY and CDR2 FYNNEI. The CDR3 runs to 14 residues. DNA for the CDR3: TGTGCCAGCAGTGAACAGGGCGGCAATCAGCCCCAGCATTTT. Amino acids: CASSEQGGNQPQHF.

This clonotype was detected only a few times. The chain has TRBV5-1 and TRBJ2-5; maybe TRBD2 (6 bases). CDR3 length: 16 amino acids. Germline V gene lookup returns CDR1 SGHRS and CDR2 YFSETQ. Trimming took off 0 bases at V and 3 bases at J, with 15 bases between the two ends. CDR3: CASSLVGGNREETQYF. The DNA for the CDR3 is TGCGCCAGCAGCTTGGTGGGGGGAAACCGGGAAGAGACCCAGTACTTC.

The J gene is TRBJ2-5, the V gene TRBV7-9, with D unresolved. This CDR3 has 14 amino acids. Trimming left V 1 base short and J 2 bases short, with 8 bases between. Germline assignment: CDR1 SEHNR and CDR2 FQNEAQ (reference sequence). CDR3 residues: CASSLDVRQETQYF. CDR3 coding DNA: TGTGCCAGCAGCTTAGATGTCAGGCAAGAGACCCAGTACTTC.

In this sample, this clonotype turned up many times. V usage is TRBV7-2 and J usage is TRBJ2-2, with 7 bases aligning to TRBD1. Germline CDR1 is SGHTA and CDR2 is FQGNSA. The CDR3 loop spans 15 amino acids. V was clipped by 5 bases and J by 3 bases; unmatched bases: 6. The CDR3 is CASSRWDSDTGELFF. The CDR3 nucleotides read TGTGCCAGCAGCCGCTGGGACAGCGACACCGGGGAGCTGTTTTTT. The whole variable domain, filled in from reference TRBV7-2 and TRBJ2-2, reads GAGVSQSPSNKVTEKGKDVELRCDPISGHTALYWYRQSLGQGLEFLIYFQGNSAPDKSGLPSDRFSAERTGGSVSTLTIQRTQQEDSAVYLCASSRWDSDTGELFFGEGSRLTVL.

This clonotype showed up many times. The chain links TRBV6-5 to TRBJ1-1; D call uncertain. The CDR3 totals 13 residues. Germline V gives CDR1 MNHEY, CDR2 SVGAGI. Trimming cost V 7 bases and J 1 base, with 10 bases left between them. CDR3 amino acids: CASNNPGNTEAFF. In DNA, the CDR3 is TGTGCCAGCAATAATCCCGGGAACACTGAAGCTTTCTTT.

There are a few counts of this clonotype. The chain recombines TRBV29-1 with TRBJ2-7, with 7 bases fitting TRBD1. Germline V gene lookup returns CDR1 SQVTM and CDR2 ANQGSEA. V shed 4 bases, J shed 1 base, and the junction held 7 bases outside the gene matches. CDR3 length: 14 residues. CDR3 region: CSVAGTAASYEQYF. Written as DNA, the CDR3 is TGCAGCGTTGCCGGGACAGCGGCTTCCTACGAGCAGTACTTC.

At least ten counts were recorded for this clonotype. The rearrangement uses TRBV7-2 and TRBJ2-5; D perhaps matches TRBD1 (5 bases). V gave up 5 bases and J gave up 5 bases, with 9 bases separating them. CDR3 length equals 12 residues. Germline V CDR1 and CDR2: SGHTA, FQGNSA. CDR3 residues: CASSPNRETQYF. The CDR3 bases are TGTGCCAGCAGCCCGAACAGGGAGACCCAGTACTTC.

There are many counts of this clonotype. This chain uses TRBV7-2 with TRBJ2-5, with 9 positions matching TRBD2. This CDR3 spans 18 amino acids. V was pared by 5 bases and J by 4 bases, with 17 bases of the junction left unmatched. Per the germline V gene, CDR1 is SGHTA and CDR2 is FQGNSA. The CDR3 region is CASSPNYAGGPFLETQYF. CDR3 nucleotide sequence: TGTGCCAGCAGCCCAAACTATGCGGGGGGGCCTTTTCTAGAGACCCAGTACTTC. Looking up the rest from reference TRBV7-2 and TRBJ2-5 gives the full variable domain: GAGVSQSPSNKVTEKGKDVELRCDPISGHTALYWYRQSLGQGLEFLIYFQGNSAPDKSGLPSDRFSAERTGGSVSTLTIQRTQQEDSAVYLCASSPNYAGGPFLETQYFGPGTRLLVL.

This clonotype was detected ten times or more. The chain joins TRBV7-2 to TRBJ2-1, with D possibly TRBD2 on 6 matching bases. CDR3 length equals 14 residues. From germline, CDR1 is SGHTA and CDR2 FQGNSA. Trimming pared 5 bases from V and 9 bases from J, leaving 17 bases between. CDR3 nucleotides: TGTGCCAGCAGCCCCCGCGGAGGGAACGGTGAGCAGTTCTTC. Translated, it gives CASSPRGGNGEQFF.

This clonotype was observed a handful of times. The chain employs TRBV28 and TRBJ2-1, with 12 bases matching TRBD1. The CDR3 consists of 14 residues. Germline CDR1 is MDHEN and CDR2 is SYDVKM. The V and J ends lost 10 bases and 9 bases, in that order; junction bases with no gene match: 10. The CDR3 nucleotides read TGTGCCACCTTCCGGGACAGGGGGCGCTTTGAGCAGTTCTTC. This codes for CATFRDRGRFEQFF. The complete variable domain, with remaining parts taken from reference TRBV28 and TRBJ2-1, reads DVKVTQSSRYLVKRTGEKVFLECVQDMDHENMFWYRQDPGLGLRLIYFSYDVKMKEKGDIPEGYSVSREKKERFSLILESASTNQTSMYLCATFRDRGRFEQFFGPGTRLTVL.

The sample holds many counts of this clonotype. The CDR3 here is CASSEETTQHF. The CDR3 DNA reads as TGTGCCAGCAGTGAAGAAACGACCCAGCATTTT. V gene TRBV6-1 combines with J gene TRBJ1-5; D gene uncertain. Germline-derived CDR1 and CDR2 are MNHNS and SASEGT. The V gene lost 1 base and the J gene lost 11 bases, with 6 bases spanning the gap. The CDR3 consists of 11 residues.